Presented here are 9 T cell receptor beta chains from one specimen sequenced in a study of blood T cell repertoires in COVID-19. This table comes from immunoSEQ multiplex PCR, and its TCRdb copy is limited to in-frame clones, with some not included. The sample carries about 300,000 clones, 80% to 90% recorded once. Material: PBMCs or T cells enriched from blood (not recorded which). These receptors were taken from a young man who had recovered from COVID-19.

The V and J genes are TRBV18 and TRBJ2-7; D is undetermined. Germline CDR1 KGHSH, CDR2 LQKENI. The V and J ends lost 5 bases and 6 bases respectively, with 11 bases between them. The CDR3 runs 12 residues. Here the CDR3 DNA reads TGTGCCAGCTCATCGCTAGAAGGCGAGCAGTACTTC. Translation: CASSSLEGEQYF.

The V call is TRBV18, the J call TRBJ2-2, with 9 bases identical to TRBD2. The ends lost 4 bases at V and 4 bases at J; junction bases unmatched: 4. The germline V gene encodes CDR1 KGHSH and CDR2 LQKENI. The CDR3 runs to 15 residues. Here the CDR3 reads CASSLGLAVTGELFF. In nucleotides, the CDR3 is TGTGCCAGCTCACTGGGACTAGCCGTCACCGGGGAGCTGTTTTTT.

J is TRBJ1-6 and V is TRBV29-1, with D unresolved. This CDR3 is built from 14 residues. Germline values: CDR1 SQVTM, CDR2 ANQGSEA. The ends were cut back, 4 bases at V and 9 bases at J, with 16 bases in the middle. The CDR3 coding sequence is TGCAGCGTTGCGATCCCCGGGTTCGGTTCACCCCTCCACTTT. This gives the protein CSVAIPGFGSPLHF. The variable domain in full, with the rest retrieved from reference TRBV29-1 and TRBJ1-6, is SAVISQKPSRDICQRGTSLTIQCQVDSQVTMMFWYRQQPGQSLTLIATANQGSEATYESGFVIDKFPISRPNLTFSTLTVSNMSPEDSSIYLCSVAIPGFGSPLHFGNGTRLTVT.

Comments on this clone: Other DNA sequences in the sample encode the same CDR3. The chain uses TRBV29-1 and TRBJ1-1, with D perhaps TRBD1 (5 bases). V was pared by 3 bases and J by 4 bases, with 9 bases between. The CDR3 is 12 residues long. From germline, CDR1 is SQVTM and CDR2 ANQGSEA. DNA for the CDR3: TGCAGCGTTGATCGGGGGGGCACTGAAGCTTTCTTT. This gives the protein CSVDRGGTEAFF.

V is TRBV5-6 and J is TRBJ2-7; 7 bases match TRBD2. The CDR3 runs 15 residues. V gave up 1 base and J gave up 2 bases; unmatched junction bases: 6. Germline V CDR1 and CDR2: SGHDT, YYEEEE. This CDR3 reads CASSLTRDYAYEQYF. The CDR3 coding sequence is TGTGCCAGCAGCTTGACCCGGGACTATGCCTACGAGCAGTACTTC.

This chain joins TRBV30 and TRBJ1-1; perhaps TRBD1 as D (6 bases). Germline values: CDR1 GTSNPN, CDR2 SVGIG (reference sequence). The ends were cut back, 3 bases at V and 8 bases at J, with 10 bases in the middle. CDR3 length: 11 amino acids. The CDR3: CAWRSDREAFF. Written as DNA, the CDR3 is TGTGCCTGGAGGTCCGACAGGGAAGCTTTCTTT.

This chain uses TRBV7-6 with TRBJ2-1; 9 bases align to TRBD1. There are 16 residues in the CDR3. The germline V gene has CDR1 SGHVS and CDR2 FNYEAQ. Unmatched junction bases numbered 12, after V lost 5 bases and J lost 7 bases. In DNA form, the CDR3 reads TGTGCCAGCAGCGGCCGCACAGGGGGCGCCGGGAATGAGCAGTTCTTC. Its translation: CASSGRTGGAGNEQFF.

J is TRBJ1-5 and V is TRBV7-9, with a possible D match to TRBD1 (5 bases). The germline CDR1 and CDR2 sequences are SEHNR and FQNEAQ (reference sequence). V was pared by 3 bases and J by 0 bases, with 15 bases between. The CDR3 contains 17 residues. CDR3 in amino acids: CASSLIVGGYSNQPQHF. CDR3 in DNA: TGTGCCAGCAGCTTGATCGTCGGGGGATATAGCAATCAGCCCCAGCATTTT.

This chain uses TRBV2 with TRBJ1-5, with 10 bases matching TRBD1. There are 15 residues in the CDR3. Unmatched junction bases numbered 4, after V lost 6 bases and J lost 2 bases. Germline V gives CDR1 SNHLY, CDR2 FYNNEI. CDR3: CASRVGTGGNQPQHF. The CDR3 DNA follows: TGTGCCAGCAGGGTAGGGACAGGGGGCAATCAGCCCCAGCATTTT.